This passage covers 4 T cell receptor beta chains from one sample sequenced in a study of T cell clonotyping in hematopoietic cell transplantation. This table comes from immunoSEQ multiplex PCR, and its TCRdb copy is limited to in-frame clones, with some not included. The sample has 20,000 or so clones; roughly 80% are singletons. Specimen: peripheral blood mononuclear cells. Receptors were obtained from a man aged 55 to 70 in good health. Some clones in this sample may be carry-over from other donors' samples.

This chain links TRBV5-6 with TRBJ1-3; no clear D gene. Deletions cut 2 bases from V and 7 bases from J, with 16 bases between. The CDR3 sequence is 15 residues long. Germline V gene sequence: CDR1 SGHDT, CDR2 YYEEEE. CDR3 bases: TGTGCCAGCAGCTTTCGGGCCTTTCAAGGGAACACCATATATTTT. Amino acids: CASSFRAFQGNTIYF.

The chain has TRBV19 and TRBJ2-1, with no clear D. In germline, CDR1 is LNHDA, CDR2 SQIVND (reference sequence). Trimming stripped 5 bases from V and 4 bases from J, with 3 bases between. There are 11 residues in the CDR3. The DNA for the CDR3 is TGTGCCAGTAGTCAGTACAATGAGCAGTTCTTC. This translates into CASSQYNEQFF.

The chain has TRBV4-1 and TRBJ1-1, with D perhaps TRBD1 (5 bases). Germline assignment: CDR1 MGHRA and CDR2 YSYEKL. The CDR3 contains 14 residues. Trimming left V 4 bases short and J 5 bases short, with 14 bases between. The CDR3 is CASSRDSRWTEAFF. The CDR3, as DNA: TGCGCCAGCAGCCGGGACTCCCGGTGGACTGAAGCTTTCTTT.

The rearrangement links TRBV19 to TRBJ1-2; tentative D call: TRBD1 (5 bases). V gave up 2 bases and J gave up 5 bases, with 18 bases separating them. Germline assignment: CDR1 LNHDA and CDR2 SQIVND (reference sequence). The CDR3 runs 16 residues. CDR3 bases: TGTGCCAGTAGTATAACGACAGCGAACCCAGTATATGGCTACACCTTC. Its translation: CASSITTANPVYGYTF.